This T cell receptor (beta chain) was sequenced for a study of blood T cell repertoires in COVID-19. In the study overall: Samples representing acute and convalescent COVID-19 were sourced from the United States, Italy and Spain. T cells, B-cell-depleted T cells, or PBMCs provided the cDNA or gDNA that served as material.

V shed 2 bases, J shed 4 bases, and the junction held 4 bases outside the gene matches. The CDR3 extends over 14 amino acids. Germline V gene sequence: CDR1 SQVTM, CDR2 ANQGSEA. In the source study's methods: Scientists estimated how many nucleated cells there were by amplifying reference gene primers. Repertoires were generated with immunoSEQ multiplex PCR, while TCRdb's copy carries only in-frame clones and drops some. V and J calls and clone size are as listed in that table; D and trimming were resolved from the DNA. The sample contains over 400,000 clones, more than 80% of which appear only once.

The clonotype comes from a woman between 25 and 40 years old with active or convalescent COVID-19. This sequence joins TRBV29-1 and TRBJ1-2; 10 nucleotides line up with TRBD1. Sequencing input: peripheral blood. CDR3 in DNA: TGCAGCGTTGAAAAGGGACAGGGGCGCTATGGCTACACCTTC. It encodes CSVEKGQGRYGYTF.